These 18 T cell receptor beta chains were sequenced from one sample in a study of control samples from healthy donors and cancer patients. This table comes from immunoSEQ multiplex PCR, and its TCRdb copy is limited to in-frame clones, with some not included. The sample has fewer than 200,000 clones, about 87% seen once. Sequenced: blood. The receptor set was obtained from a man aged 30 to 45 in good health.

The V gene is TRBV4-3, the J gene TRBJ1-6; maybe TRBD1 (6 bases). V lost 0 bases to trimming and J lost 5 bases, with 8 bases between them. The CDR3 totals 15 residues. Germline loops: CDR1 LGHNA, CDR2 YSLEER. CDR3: CASSQDRGDNSPLHF. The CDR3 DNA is TGCGCCAGCAGCCAAGACAGGGGAGATAATTCACCCCTCCACTTT.

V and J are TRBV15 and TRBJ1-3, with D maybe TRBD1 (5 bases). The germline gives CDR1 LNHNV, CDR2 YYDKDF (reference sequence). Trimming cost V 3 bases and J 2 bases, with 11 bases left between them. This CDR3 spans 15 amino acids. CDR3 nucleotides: TGTGCCACCAGCAGTGGGGACTCCCCTGGAAACACCATATATTTT. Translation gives CATSSGDSPGNTIYF.

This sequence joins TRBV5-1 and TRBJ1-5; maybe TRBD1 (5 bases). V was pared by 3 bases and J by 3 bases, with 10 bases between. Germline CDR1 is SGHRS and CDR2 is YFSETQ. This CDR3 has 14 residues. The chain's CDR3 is CASSWGGVNQPQHF. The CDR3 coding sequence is TGCGCCAGCAGCTGGGGCGGGGTCAATCAGCCCCAGCATTTT.

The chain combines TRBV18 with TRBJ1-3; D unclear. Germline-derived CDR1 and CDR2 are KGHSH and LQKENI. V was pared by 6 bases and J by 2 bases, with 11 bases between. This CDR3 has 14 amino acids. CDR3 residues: CASSVAGTGNTIYF. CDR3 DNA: TGTGCCAGCTCCGTCGCGGGCACTGGAAACACCATATATTTT. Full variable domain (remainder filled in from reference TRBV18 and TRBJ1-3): NAGVMQNPRHLVRRRGQEARLRCSPMKGHSHVYWYRQLPEEGLKFMVYLQKENIIDESGMPKERFSAEFPKEGPSILRIQQVVRGDSAAYFCASSVAGTGNTIYFGEGSWLTVV.

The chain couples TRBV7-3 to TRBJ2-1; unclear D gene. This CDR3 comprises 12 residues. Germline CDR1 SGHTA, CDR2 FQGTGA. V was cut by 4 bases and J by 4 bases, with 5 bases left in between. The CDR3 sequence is CASSSGYNEQFF. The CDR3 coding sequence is TGTGCCAGCAGCTCAGGATACAATGAGCAGTTCTTC.

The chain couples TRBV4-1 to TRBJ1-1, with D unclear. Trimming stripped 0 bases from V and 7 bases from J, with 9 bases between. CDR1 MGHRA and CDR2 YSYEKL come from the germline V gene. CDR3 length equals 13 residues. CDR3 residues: CASSQERGLEAFF. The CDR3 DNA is TGCGCCAGCAGCCAAGAGCGGGGTCTTGAAGCTTTCTTT.

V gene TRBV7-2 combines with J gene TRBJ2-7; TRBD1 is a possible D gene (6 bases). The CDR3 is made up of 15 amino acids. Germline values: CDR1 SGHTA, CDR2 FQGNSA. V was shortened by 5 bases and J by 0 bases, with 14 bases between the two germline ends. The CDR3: CASSPFRQVSYEQYF. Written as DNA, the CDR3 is TGTGCCAGCAGCCCCTTCCGACAGGTCTCCTACGAGCAGTACTTC.

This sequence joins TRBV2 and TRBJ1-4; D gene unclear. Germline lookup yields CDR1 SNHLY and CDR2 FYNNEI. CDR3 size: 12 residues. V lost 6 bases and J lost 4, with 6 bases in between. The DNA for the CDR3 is TGTGCCAGCAGATACAGTAATGAAAAACTGTTTTTT. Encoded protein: CASRYSNEKLFF.

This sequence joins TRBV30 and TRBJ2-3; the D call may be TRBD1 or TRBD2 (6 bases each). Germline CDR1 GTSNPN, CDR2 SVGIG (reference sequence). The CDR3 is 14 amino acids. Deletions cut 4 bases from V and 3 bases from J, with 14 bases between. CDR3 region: CAWIGEGGTDTQYF. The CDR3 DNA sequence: TGTGCCTGGATAGGAGAGGGGGGAACAGATACGCAGTATTTT.

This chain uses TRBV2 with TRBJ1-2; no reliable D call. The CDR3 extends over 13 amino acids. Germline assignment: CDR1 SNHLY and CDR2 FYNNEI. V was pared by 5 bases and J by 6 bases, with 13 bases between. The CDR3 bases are TGTGCCAGCAGTTATGCCGTGGGGAATGGCTACACCTTC. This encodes CASSYAVGNGYTF.

CDR3: CASSIATGFNSPLHF. As DNA, the CDR3 is TGTGCCAGCAGTATAGCTACAGGGTTTAATTCACCCCTCCACTTT. The chain is built from TRBV25-1 and TRBJ1-6; the D gene is possibly TRBD1 (6 bases). The ends were cut back, 5 bases at V and 6 bases at J, with 14 bases in the middle. The CDR3 runs to 15 residues. CDR1 is MGHDK, CDR2 SYGVNS, per germline.

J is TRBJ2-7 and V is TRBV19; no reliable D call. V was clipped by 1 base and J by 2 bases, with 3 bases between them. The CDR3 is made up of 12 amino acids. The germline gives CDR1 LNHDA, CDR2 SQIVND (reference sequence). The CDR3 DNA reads TGTGCCAGTAGTATAGCGCCCTACGAGCAGTACTTC. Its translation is CASSIAPYEQYF.

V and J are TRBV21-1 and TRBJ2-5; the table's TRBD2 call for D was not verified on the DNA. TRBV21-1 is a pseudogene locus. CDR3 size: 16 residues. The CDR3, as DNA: TGTGCCAGCAGCAAGGGACCGGACCCCCGGGAGGAGACCCAGTACTTC. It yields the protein CASSKGPDPREETQYF.

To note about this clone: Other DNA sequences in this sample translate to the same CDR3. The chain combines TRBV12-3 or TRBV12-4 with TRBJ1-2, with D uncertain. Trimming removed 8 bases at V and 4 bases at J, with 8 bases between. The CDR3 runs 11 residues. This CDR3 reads CASSSGYGYTF. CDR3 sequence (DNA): TGTGCCAGCTCCTCAGGCTATGGCTACACCTTC.

The CDR3 bases are TGTGCCAGTAGTATAGATCGGGCCCAGGGGATCAATCAGCCCCAGCATTTT. Translated, it gives CASSIDRAQGINQPQHF. The chain carries TRBV19 and TRBJ1-5, with D possibly being TRBD1 (6 bases). The CDR3 contains 17 residues. Germline CDR1 and CDR2: LNHDA and SQIVND (reference sequence). V shed 0 bases and J shed 3 bases, with 15 bases lying between them.

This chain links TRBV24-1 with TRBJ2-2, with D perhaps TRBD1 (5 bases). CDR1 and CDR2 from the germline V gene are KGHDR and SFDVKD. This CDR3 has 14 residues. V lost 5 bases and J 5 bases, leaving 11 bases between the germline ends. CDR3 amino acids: CATSGWGQTGELFF. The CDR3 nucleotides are TGTGCCACCAGTGGTTGGGGCCAGACCGGGGAGCTGTTTTTT.

CDR3 in amino acids: CSVDRNNNEQFF. For the CDR3, the DNA is TGCAGCGTTGACAGGAATAACAATGAGCAGTTCTTC. The V gene is TRBV29-1, the J gene TRBJ2-1; no firm D call. The CDR3 has 12 amino acids. The V gene's germline CDR1 is SQVTM and CDR2 ANQGSEA. Trimming cost V 3 bases and J 5 bases, with 8 bases left between them.

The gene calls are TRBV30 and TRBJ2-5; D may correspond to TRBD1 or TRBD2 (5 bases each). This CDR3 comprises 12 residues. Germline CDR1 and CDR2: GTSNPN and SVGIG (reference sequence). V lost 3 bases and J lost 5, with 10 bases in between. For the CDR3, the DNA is TGTGCCTGGAGCCCGGGACCGGAGACCCAGTACTTC. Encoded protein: CAWSPGPETQYF.